This TCR beta chain stems from a study of cytomegalovirus exposure and HLA in healthy donors. Study-wide results and caveats: Previous analysis showed most TCR beta V segments were productive about 90% or about 30% of the time. Reportedly, a later analysis found an Asian-associated ancestry cluster had fewer N-insertions than the approximately 670-donor mean. The analysis excluded some indistinguishable V segments, including TRBV6-2 and TRBV6-3. Common viral pathogens seemed to be connected with several of the most significant clusters, according to a later analysis.

60 Vbeta and 13 Jbeta primers were used in PCR. The method was immunoSEQ multiplex PCR; TCRdb's version includes in-frame clones alone and lacks a portion of them. The sample records 180,000 or so clones, 60% to 80% being singletons. Germline loops: CDR1 SEHNR, CDR2 FQNEAQ (reference sequence). This CDR3 is 14 amino acids long. J gave up 5 bases and V 2 bases, and 5 bases lay outside the gene matches. This clone was seen a handful of times. Antigen: not known. Source material: PBMCs. The chain has TRBV7-9 and TRBJ2-5; 7 bases are shared with TRBD1. The receptor was isolated from a man aged 50 to 59 in good health and CMV-seropositive. CDR3 nucleotide sequence: TGTGCCAGCAGCTTAAGCTCGGACAGGGAGACCCAGTACTTC. It is translated as CASSLSSDRETQYF.